In its sample, the clone carrying this T cell receptor beta chain was seen many times. Different DNA sequences within this sample yield the same CDR3. These data come from a study of metastatic and nonmetastatic thyroid tumors. Looking at the study overall: Across blood and tumor or nodule tissue, repertoires from malignant and benign thyroid patients were compared with one another.

MiXCR was used by TCRdb to re-call the PCR reads. The sample lists 25,000 to 35,000 clones, approximately 15% seen once, with approximately 4.8% in the top ten. Treatment of any kind had been given to no patient before thyroid surgery. Germline loops: CDR1 SGHVS, CDR2 FNYEAQ. CDR3 length: 14 amino acids. Deletions cut 1 base from V and 2 bases from J, with 8 bases between. The origin of this receptor is a female donor with papillary thyroid cancer or a benign thyroid nodule (not recorded which). Some clones in this sample may be carry-over from other donors' samples. The genes are TRBV7-6 and TRBJ1-2; tentatively, D is TRBD1 (5 bases). Input material: blood. The CDR3 sequence: CASSLGDGNYGYTF. CDR3 DNA: TGTGCCAGCAGCTTAGGGGACGGGAACTATGGCTACACCTTC.